One and the same sample provided the 14 T cell receptor beta chains below, sequenced in a study of blood T cells in healthy people across ages. The authors ran a second PCR of roughly 6 to 12 cycles using a sample-barcoded 5' primer and a J-beta primer mix. MiXCR, run by TCRdb on the 5' RACE reads, gives a single entry per CDR3 protein. Seen here are around 1,100,000 distinct CDR3 sequences, approximately 38% observed once, and the top ten hold around 13%. Material: blood. The source is a man between 18 and 29 years old in good health.

This chain joins TRBV4-1 and TRBJ1-3; D might be TRBD1 (5 bases). The CDR3 extends over 15 amino acids. Germline lookup yields CDR1 MGHRA and CDR2 YSYEKL. V lost 4 bases and J lost 2, with 12 bases in between. The CDR3 protein is CASSPSAGAGNTIYF. In DNA, the CDR3 is TGCGCCAGCAGCCCTTCGGCGGGGGCTGGAAACACCATATATTTT.

This clonotype was seen a handful of times. The chain is built from TRBV5-1 and TRBJ1-1; unclear D gene. Germline V CDR1 and CDR2: SGHRS, YFSETQ. Deletions cut 10 bases from V and 0 bases from J, with 16 bases between. The length of the CDR3 is 14 residues. CDR3 nucleotide sequence: TGCGCCTGCCACCGTGGAGACATGAACACTGAAGCTTTCTTT. Protein product: CACHRGDMNTEAFF.

As concerns this clonotype: This could be a read error, since a much larger clone is one nucleotide away. The chain couples TRBV12-3 or TRBV12-4 to TRBJ1-2; 9 bases map to TRBD1. V shed 5 bases and J 7 bases; nucleotides not matched to a gene: 8. CDR3 length: 14 residues. The CDR3 nucleotides read TGTGCCAGCAGTCGACCGGGACAGGGCTGTGGCTACACCTTC. Protein product: CASSRPGQGCGYTF.

The chain employs TRBV12-3 or TRBV12-4 and TRBJ1-1, with D maybe TRBD1 (6 bases). V was trimmed by 1 base and J by 5 bases, leaving 17 bases between them. CDR3 size: 16 residues. In DNA form, the CDR3 reads TGTGCCAGCAGTTTAGGTTGGTCGAACAGGGTAACTGAAGCTTTCTTT. Protein: CASSLGWSNRVTEAFF.

This clonotype came up a few times. The J gene is TRBJ1-2, the V gene TRBV15; the D is unclear. The CDR3 has 16 residues. Trimming took 0 bases from V and 0 from J, leaving 11 bases between them. Germline V gives CDR1 LNHNV, CDR2 YYDKDF (reference sequence). The CDR3 sequence: CATSRDRTLANYGYTF. The CDR3 DNA follows: TGTGCCACCAGCAGAGATCGGACCTTAGCTAACTATGGCTACACCTTC. The whole variable domain, filled in from reference TRBV15 and TRBJ1-2, reads DAMVIQNPRYQVTQFGKPVTLSCSQTLNHNVMYWYQQKSSQAPKLLFHYYDKDFNNEADTPDNFQSRRPNTSFCFLDIRSPGLGDTAMYLCATSRDRTLANYGYTFGSGTRLTVV.

This clonotype was found many times. The chain recombines TRBV12-3 or TRBV12-4 with TRBJ2-2; 9 bases align to TRBD1. The V gene end was trimmed by 5 bases and the J gene end by 3 bases; junction bases not matched to a gene: 4. The CDR3 is 15 amino acids. Here the CDR3 DNA reads TGTGCCAGCAGTAATGACAGGGGGTACACCGGGGAGCTGTTTTTT. It yields the protein CASSNDRGYTGELFF.

The chain uses TRBV20-1 and TRBJ2-7; D is uncertain. Germline V gene lookup returns CDR1 DFQATT and CDR2 SNEGSKA (reference sequence). CDR3 length: 14 amino acids. Trimming took 0 bases from V and 0 from J, leaving 9 bases between them. The CDR3 reads CSARDYASSYEQYF. CDR3 DNA sequence: TGCAGTGCTAGAGATTACGCGTCCTCCTACGAGCAGTACTTC.

The rearrangement links TRBV27 to TRBJ2-3, with a possible D match to TRBD2 (6 bases). V dropped 5 bases and J dropped 4 bases, with 13 bases sitting between them. The CDR3 is made up of 14 amino acids. Germline V gives CDR1 MNHEY, CDR2 SMNVEV (reference sequence). CDR3 sequence: CASSPLAQADTQYF. The DNA for the CDR3 is TGTGCCAGCAGTCCTCTAGCGCAGGCAGATACGCAGTATTTT.

The CDR3 region has the DNA TGTGCCAGCGGAGCGGTCAACACTGAAGCTTTCTTT. This encodes CASGAVNTEAFF. This chain connects TRBV6-5 to TRBJ1-1; no clear D. This CDR3 is built from 12 residues. V gave up 8 bases and J gave up 2 bases, with 9 bases separating them. Germline CDR1 is MNHEY and CDR2 is SVGAGI.

This clonotype was detected a few times. The chain joins TRBV12-3 or TRBV12-4 to TRBJ1-2; the D gene is possibly TRBD1 (5 bases). The V end was cut by 3 bases, the J end by 3 bases, with 11 bases between. The CDR3 contains 14 residues. CDR3 in DNA: TGTGCCAGCAGTTTTGGGACTAAGGACTATGGCTACACCTTC. It specifies CASSFGTKDYGYTF.

V usage is TRBV2 and J usage is TRBJ2-3; TRBD2 matches 8 bases. V lost 8 bases and J lost 2; bases outside the gene matches: 6. The CDR3 runs to 14 residues. Germline V gene lookup returns CDR1 SNHLY and CDR2 FYNNEI. CDR3 bases: TGTGCCAGCCGAGCGGGGGCGTACACAGATACGCAGTATTTT. It is translated as CASRAGAYTDTQYF.

This clonotype was seen more than once but under ten times. The chain has TRBV7-3 and TRBJ1-2; no clear D. Germline V CDR1 and CDR2: SGHTA, FQGTGA. CDR3 length: 15 residues. The germline V and J ends were trimmed by 0 bases and 3 bases, with 11 bases remaining between them. The CDR3 coding sequence is TGTGCCAGCAGCTTAACGGCTCGGGGAGACTATGGCTACACCTTC. Protein sequence: CASSLTARGDYGYTF.

The V gene is TRBV6-5, the J gene TRBJ1-2; TRBD1 matches 10 bases. CDR3 length: 15 amino acids. J was trimmed by 7 bases and V by 4 bases; bases with no gene match: 9. The germline gives CDR1 MNHEY, CDR2 SVGAGI. This chain's CDR3 is CASSSDRGINIGYTF. The CDR3 nucleotides read TGTGCCAGCAGTTCGGACAGGGGGATCAATATTGGCTACACCTTC.

The chain uses TRBV6-5 and TRBJ1-5; 8 bases map to TRBD1. Germline CDR1 reads MNHEY; CDR2 reads SVGAGI. CDR3 length: 13 amino acids. Trimming took 5 bases from V and 5 from J; bases not matched to a gene: 2. CDR3 in amino acids: CASSGQGHQPQHF. CDR3 DNA: TGTGCCAGCAGTGGACAGGGCCATCAGCCCCAGCATTTT.